Listed here are 28 T cell receptor beta chains from one sample, sequenced in a study of blood T cell repertoires in COVID-19. Libraries were prepared by immunoSEQ multiplex PCR; TCRdb keeps only in-frame clonotypes and omits some of them. The table has about 250,000 clones, approximately 92% seen once. The sample taken for sequencing was PBMCs or T cells enriched from blood (not recorded which). Receptors were obtained from a woman between 18 and 29 years old who had recovered from COVID-19.

This sequence joins TRBV19 and TRBJ2-1; D is perhaps TRBD1 (5 bases). The V gene's germline CDR1 is LNHDA and CDR2 SQIVND (reference sequence). This CDR3 comprises 18 residues. Trimming left V 3 bases short and J 2 bases short, with 20 bases between. CDR3 bases: TGTGCCAGTAGTATGAGCCGGGCCAGGGCAAAAACCTACAATGAGCAGTTCTTC. It codes for CASSMSRARAKTYNEQFF.

This chain connects TRBV7-9 to TRBJ1-3; D gene unclear. Trimming shortened V by 1 base and J by 0 bases, and 13 bases separated the two germline ends. There are 17 residues in the CDR3. Germline CDR1 is SEHNR and CDR2 is FQNEAQ (reference sequence). In DNA, the CDR3 is TGTGCCAGCAGCTTAGACGGAGGGTGGCCCTCTGGAAACACCATATATTTT. It is translated as CASSLDGGWPSGNTIYF.

The rearrangement links TRBV9 to TRBJ1-1; 7 nucleotides line up with TRBD1. Germline CDR1 SGDLS, CDR2 YYNGEE. V trimming: 4 bases; J trimming: 0 bases; junction bases outside the gene matches: 6. The length of the CDR3 is 15 residues. In DNA, the CDR3 is TGTGCCAGCAGCCTGAGGACAGGAGTGAACACTGAAGCTTTCTTT. Protein product: CASSLRTGVNTEAFF.

The J gene is TRBJ2-2, the V gene TRBV7-7, with a possible D match to TRBD2 (6 bases). CDR1 is SSHAT and CDR2 is FNYEAQ in the germline V gene (reference sequence). This CDR3 is 12 amino acids long. The CDR3 loop reads CASGTGAGELFF. CDR3 coding DNA: TGTGCTAGCGGCACAGGCGCCGGGGAGCTGTTTTTT.

The chain links TRBV5-1 to TRBJ2-3, with TRBD2 matching 10 bases. Germline trimming cut 3 bases from V and 0 bases from J; bases unmatched to any gene: 10. The CDR3 extends over 18 amino acids. Germline CDR1 is SGHRS and CDR2 is YFSETQ. In DNA form, the CDR3 reads TGCGCCAGCAGCTCCGGACTTTTAGCGGGGGGAAGCACAGATACGCAGTATTTT. Translating it yields CASSSGLLAGGSTDTQYF.

This chain uses TRBV4-2 with TRBJ1-1; D unclear. Germline CDR1 reads LGHNA; CDR2 reads YNFKEQ. The CDR3 spans 17 residues. The ends were cut back, 0 bases at V and 5 bases at J, with 19 bases in the middle. The CDR3 sequence: CASSQDSAPVSVTEAFF. For the CDR3, the DNA is TGTGCCAGCAGCCAAGACAGCGCCCCGGTCTCAGTAACTGAAGCTTTCTTT.

V usage is TRBV7-3 and J usage is TRBJ2-2; 13 nucleotides match TRBD2. This CDR3 spans 15 amino acids. V shed 4 bases, J shed 5 bases, and the junction held 1 base outside the gene matches. Germline-derived CDR1 and CDR2 are SGHTA and FQGTGA. The CDR3 here is CASSSGLAGTGELFF. The CDR3 nucleotides read TGTGCCAGCAGCTCGGGACTAGCGGGGACCGGGGAGCTGTTTTTT.

V is TRBV12-3 or TRBV12-4 and J is TRBJ2-7, with 10 positions matching TRBD1. V lost 6 bases to trimming and J lost 6 bases; unmatched junction nucleotides: 5. The CDR3 length is 13 residues. CDR3 sequence: CASSTGTGVEQYF. The CDR3 region has the DNA TGTGCCAGCAGCACCGGGACAGGGGTCGAGCAGTACTTC.

CDR3 loop: CASSSVRGNSPLHF. The CDR3 DNA reads TGTGCCAGCAGCTCAGTGCGGGGTAATTCACCCCTCCACTTT. This chain uses TRBV11-2 with TRBJ1-6, with D hard to call. V dropped 4 bases and J dropped 6 bases, with 10 bases sitting between them. The CDR3 spans 14 residues. The germline V gene encodes CDR1 SGHAT and CDR2 FQNNGV.

The chain carries TRBV18 and TRBJ2-3; D not resolved. V lost 6 bases, J lost 6 bases, and 10 bases lay in between. The CDR3 contains 12 residues. The V gene's germline CDR1 is KGHSH and CDR2 LQKENI. The CDR3 spells CASSTTEDTQYF. The CDR3 nucleotides read TGTGCCAGCTCTACCACCGAGGATACGCAGTATTTT.

The rearrangement links TRBV6-5 to TRBJ2-3; TRBD1 might be the D (6 bases). CDR3 length: 12 amino acids. The V gene lost 6 bases and the J gene lost 6 bases, with 10 bases spanning the gap. Germline V gene data show CDR1 as MNHEY and CDR2 as SVGAGI. The CDR3 DNA reads as TGTGCCAGCAGAGGCACAGGGGATACGCAGTATTTT. Amino acids: CASRGTGDTQYF.

The table lists this clone with a few counts. The chain couples TRBV14 to TRBJ2-2, with D hard to call. V was trimmed by 0 bases and J by 2 bases, leaving 7 bases between them. CDR1 SGHDN and CDR2 FVKESK come from the germline V gene. This CDR3 is built from 15 residues. The CDR3 loop reads CASSQDLLNTGELFF. CDR3 DNA: TGTGCCAGCAGCCAAGATCTCCTTAACACCGGGGAGCTGTTTTTT.

This chain uses TRBV27 with TRBJ1-5; the D is unclear. Trimming removed 6 bases at V and 2 bases at J, with 8 bases between. Germline-derived CDR1 and CDR2 are MNHEY and SMNVEV (reference sequence). The CDR3 runs to 13 residues. CDR3 sequence reads: CASRGGGNQPQHF. For the CDR3, the DNA is TGTGCCAGCAGAGGAGGAGGCAATCAGCCCCAGCATTTT.

This sequence joins TRBV6-5 and TRBJ1-2; D remains ambiguous. The CDR3 covers 15 residues. With 0 bases removed from V and 1 base from J, the gap between germline ends came to 9 bases. Germline loops: CDR1 MNHEY, CDR2 SVGAGI. The CDR3 loop is CASSYSMALNYGYTF. The CDR3 DNA sequence: TGTGCCAGCAGTTACTCCATGGCCCTTAACTATGGCTACACCTTC.

V gene TRBV5-5 combines with J gene TRBJ2-3; 7 nucleotides align to TRBD1. The CDR3 sequence is 15 residues long. Unmatched junction bases numbered 9, after V lost 4 bases and J lost 4 bases. CDR1 is SGHKS and CDR2 is YYEKEE in the germline V gene (reference sequence). The chain's CDR3 is CASSERQGWADTQYF. DNA of the CDR3: TGTGCCAGCAGCGAGAGACAGGGATGGGCAGATACGCAGTATTTT.

This clone was counted a single time. The genes are TRBV6-4 and TRBJ1-2; TRBD1 matches at 8 bases. CDR1 and CDR2 from the germline V gene are MRHNA and SNTAGT. Germline trimming cut 4 bases from V and 2 bases from J; bases unmatched to any gene: 3. CDR3 length: 14 amino acids. CDR3 sequence reads: CASSAAGGNYGYTF. The CDR3 bases are TGTGCCAGCAGTGCCGCAGGGGGCAACTATGGCTACACCTTC.

The chain recombines TRBV28 with TRBJ2-2; D perhaps matches TRBD1 (5 bases). The CDR3 has 11 residues. CDR1 is MDHEN, CDR2 SYDVKM, per germline. V dropped 4 bases and J dropped 9 bases, with 6 bases sitting between them. CDR3 sequence (DNA): TGTGCCAGCAGTTACAGGCGGGAGCTGTTTTTT. Its translation is CASSYRRELFF.

The J gene is TRBJ2-7, the V gene TRBV5-4; 9 nucleotides agree with TRBD1. The V gene end was trimmed by 0 bases and the J gene end by 3 bases; junction bases not matched to a gene: 7. This CDR3 comprises 16 residues. CDR1 and CDR2 (germline): SGHNT, YYREEE (reference sequence). The DNA for the CDR3 is TGTGCCAGCAGCTTGGGGCCGACAGGGGGGGGCTACGAGCAGTACTTC. Residues: CASSLGPTGGGYEQYF.

The rearrangement links TRBV27 to TRBJ1-6; 7 nucleotides match TRBD1. The CDR3 has 15 amino acids. Germline V lookup: CDR1 MNHEY, CDR2 SMNVEV (reference sequence). V lost 9 bases, J lost 9 bases, and 14 bases stayed unmatched. The CDR3 bases are TGTGCCAGTAGGAATGGAGGCAGGGGGTCTTCACCCCTCCACTTT. This encodes CASRNGGRGSSPLHF.

This chain uses TRBV19 with TRBJ1-2; D ambiguous. The CDR3 is 16 residues long. V lost 6 bases to trimming and J lost 7 bases, with 24 bases between them. Germline-derived CDR1 and CDR2 are LNHDA and SQIVND (reference sequence). CDR3 nucleotides: TGTGCCAGTAGCCCGAGCGGCGTGATCCGGGTGGGTGGCTACACCTTC. Amino acids: CASSPSGVIRVGGYTF.

The genes are TRBV6-5 and TRBJ1-3; TRBD1 is a possible D gene (6 bases). V was pared by 9 bases and J by 0 bases, with 12 bases between. The CDR3 length is 14 residues. Germline V gene sequence: CDR1 MNHEY, CDR2 SVGAGI. DNA of the CDR3: TGTGCCAGTTACAGGGCCCCCTCTGGAAACACCATATATTTT. As protein: CASYRAPSGNTIYF.

This clone was picked up one time. The chain is built from TRBV30 and TRBJ1-4; D is ambiguous. Looked up from germline, CDR1 is GTSNPN and CDR2 is SVGIG (reference sequence). V was shortened by 4 bases and J by 2 bases, with 5 bases between the two germline ends. The CDR3 has 12 amino acids. The CDR3 bases are TGTGCCTGGATGCGGACTAATGAAAAACTGTTTTTT. Protein: CAWMRTNEKLFF.

The chain recombines TRBV10-3 with TRBJ2-3, with D possibly being TRBD2 (7 bases). This CDR3 contains 16 residues. Trimming left V 3 bases short and J 1 base short, with 14 bases between. Germline loops: CDR1 ENHRY, CDR2 SYGVKD. The CDR3 reads CAISDFRGGRTDTQYF. CDR3 bases: TGTGCCATCAGTGATTTCCGCGGGGGCCGCACAGATACGCAGTATTTT.

The chain uses TRBV6-4 and TRBJ2-1; 12 nucleotides align to TRBD2. This CDR3 region has 17 residues. CDR1 is MRHNA, CDR2 SNTAGT, per germline. J gave up 7 bases and V 6 bases, and 13 bases lay outside the gene matches. CDR3 coding DNA: TGTGCCAGCAGCGAGCAAACCTCTAGCGGGGGGGCAAATGAGCAGTTCTTC. It yields the protein CASSEQTSSGGANEQFF.

The J gene is TRBJ1-3, the V gene TRBV15; 8 bases agree with TRBD1. From germline, CDR1 is LNHNV and CDR2 YYDKDF (reference sequence). CDR3 length equals 18 residues. With V trimmed by 0 bases and J by 0 bases, 7 bases remained unmatched. DNA for the CDR3: TGTGCCACCAGCAGAGATTTACAGGGGGACACCTCTGGAAACACCATATATTTT. It is translated as CATSRDLQGDTSGNTIYF.

The V call is TRBV11-2, the J call TRBJ1-1; no definite D call. Germline V CDR1 and CDR2: SGHAT, FQNNGV. There are 13 residues in the CDR3. Trimming stripped 2 bases from V and 5 bases from J, with 9 bases between. The CDR3 DNA reads as TGTGCCAGCAGCTTATATAGCCTGACTGAAGCTTTCTTT. This sequence encodes CASSLYSLTEAFF.

J is TRBJ1-6 and V is TRBV7-8, with 7 positions matching TRBD1. J was trimmed by 5 bases and V by 4 bases; bases with no gene match: 2. The CDR3 length is 14 residues. Looked up from germline, CDR1 is SGHVS and CDR2 is FQNEAQ. The CDR3 reads CASSSGQDNSPLHF. The CDR3 nucleotides read TGTGCCAGCAGCTCTGGACAGGATAATTCACCCCTCCACTTT.

This clone was seen a few times. The rearrangement joins TRBV2 to TRBJ1-2; 8 positions agree with TRBD1. The CDR3 spans 13 residues. V dropped 6 bases and J dropped 5; count of bases not matched to a gene: 5. The germline V gene encodes CDR1 SNHLY and CDR2 FYNNEI. The CDR3 reads CASRRGTGYGYTF. CDR3 nucleotide sequence: TGTGCCAGCAGAAGGGGGACAGGTTATGGCTACACCTTC.